This is a list of T cell receptor beta chains from one sample in a study of shared clonotypes between healthy human individuals. Sequencing was performed with immunoSEQ multiplex PCR; in TCRdb, only in-frame clones are kept and a portion is missing. The sample records over a million clones, 98% to 99% being singletons. The source material was naive CD4+ T cells sorted from blood. All receptors derive from a man aged 25 to 40 in good health. The conserved cysteine and the conserved F or W are not part of the CDR3 here.

V gene: TRBV29-1
J gene: TRBJ1-2
CDR3 protein: SAHRTGIYGYT

V gene: TRBV9
J gene: TRBJ2-5
CDR3 protein: ASSIRGDEKTQY

V gene: TRBV5-1
J gene: TRBJ2-3
CDR3 protein: ASSLGLAASTDTQY

V gene: TRBV5-1
J gene: TRBJ1-2
CDR3 protein: ASSLAPSYGYT

V gene: TRBV9
J gene: TRBJ1-3
CDR3 protein: ASSVETQGNTIY

V gene: TRBV5-4
J gene: TRBJ1-1
CDR3 protein: ASSFDRNTEAF

V gene: TRBV18
J gene: TRBJ2-2
CDR3 protein: ASSYKRNTGELF

V gene: TRBV9
J gene: TRBJ2-1
CDR3 protein: ASSAPTPRGEQF

V gene: TRBV19
J gene: TRBJ2-2
CDR3 protein: ASSILAGGPAGELF

V gene: TRBV25-1
J gene: TRBJ2-7
CDR3 protein: ASSEFHEQY

V gene: TRBV9
J gene: TRBJ2-7
CDR3 protein: ASSVGATYEQY

V gene: TRBV15
J gene: TRBJ2-4
CDR3 protein: ATGASGWTKNIQY

V gene: TRBV6-5
J gene: TRBJ2-7
CDR3 protein: ASSSKRVSSYEQY

V gene: TRBV2
J gene: TRBJ2-2
CDR3 protein: ASEGTSGRAAASTGELF